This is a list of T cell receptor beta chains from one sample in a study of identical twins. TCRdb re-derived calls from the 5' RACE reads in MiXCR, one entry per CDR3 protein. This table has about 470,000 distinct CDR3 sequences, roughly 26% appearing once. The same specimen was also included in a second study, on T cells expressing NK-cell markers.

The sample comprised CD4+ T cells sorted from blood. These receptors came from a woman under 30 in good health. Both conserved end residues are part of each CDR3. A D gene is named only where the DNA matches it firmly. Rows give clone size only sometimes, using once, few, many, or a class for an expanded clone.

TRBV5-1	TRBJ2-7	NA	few	CASSLVPGDSGEQYF	TGCGCCAGCAGCTTGGTCCCCGGGGATTCGGGCGAGCAGTACTTC
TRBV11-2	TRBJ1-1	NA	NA	CASSFGESTEAFF	TGTGCCAGCAGCTTCGGGGAGTCCACTGAAGCTTTCTTT
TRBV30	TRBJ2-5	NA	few	CAWSRLTQETQYF	TGTGCCTGGAGTCGACTAACTCAAGAGACCCAGTACTTC
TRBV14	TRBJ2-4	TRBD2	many	CASSQLGLAENIQYF	TGTGCCAGCAGCCAGCTCGGACTAGCGGAAAACATTCAGTACTTC
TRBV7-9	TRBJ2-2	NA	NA	CASTTDRFTGELFF	TGTGCCAGCACCACGGACAGATTCACCGGGGAGCTGTTTTTT
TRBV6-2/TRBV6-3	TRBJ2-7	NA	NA	CASSYSGSYSYEQYF	TGTGCCAGCAGTTACTCGGGCAGCTATTCCTACGAGCAGTACTTC
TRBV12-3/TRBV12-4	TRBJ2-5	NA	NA	CASSLGTLPQETQYF	TGTGCCAGCAGTTTGGGGACTCTTCCCCAAGAGACCCAGTACTTC
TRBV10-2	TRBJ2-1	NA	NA	CASLGTPLKGQFF	TGCGCCAGTCTAGGGACTCCACTTAAGGGGCAGTTCTTC
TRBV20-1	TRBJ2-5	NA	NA	CSATVTGRGQETQYF	TGCAGTGCTACAGTGACAGGGAGGGGGCAAGAGACCCAGTACTTC
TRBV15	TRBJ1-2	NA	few	CATDDRTNYGYTF	TGTGCCACCGACGACAGAACTAACTATGGCTACACCTTC
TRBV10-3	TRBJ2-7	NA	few	CAISESRLLPSEQYF	TGTGCCATCAGTGAGTCACGGTTGCTTCCTAGTGAGCAGTACTTC
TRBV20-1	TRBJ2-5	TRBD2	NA	CSARALRAGGKKTQYF	TGCAGTGCTAGAGCGCTGAGAGCGGGGGGGAAAAAGACCCAGTACTTC
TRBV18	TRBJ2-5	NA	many	CASSPGETQYF	TGTGCCAGCAGCCCGGGGGAGACCCAGTACTTC
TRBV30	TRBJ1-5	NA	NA	CAWAQDSNQPQHF	TGTGCCTGGGCACAGGATAGCAATCAGCCCCAGCATTTT
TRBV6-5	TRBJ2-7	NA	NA	CASSYVGGPSGEQYF	TGTGCCAGCAGTTACGTCGGGGGGCCGTCAGGCGAGCAGTACTTC
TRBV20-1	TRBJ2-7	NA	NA	CSARTVREQYF	TGCAGTGCGAGAACCGTACGCGAGCAGTACTTC
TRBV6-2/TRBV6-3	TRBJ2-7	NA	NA	CASNRVFNEQYF	TGTGCCAGTAACAGGGTCTTCAACGAGCAGTACTTC
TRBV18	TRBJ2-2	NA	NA	CASSPVDGTGELFF	TGTGCCAGCTCACCAGTGGACGGGACCGGGGAGCTGTTTTTT
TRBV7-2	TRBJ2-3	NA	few	CASSSYRVQADTQYF	TGTGCCAGCAGCTCTTACAGGGTTCAGGCAGATACGCAGTATTTT
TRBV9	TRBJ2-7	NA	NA	CASSTTSSGGEQYF	TGTGCCAGCAGCACTACTAGTAGCGGTGGCGAGCAGTACTTC
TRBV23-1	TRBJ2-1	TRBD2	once	CASSQSCTSGIGYEQFF	TGCGCCAGCAGTCAATCCTGTACTAGCGGGATAGGGTATGAGCAGTTCTTC
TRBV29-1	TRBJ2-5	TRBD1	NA	CSVARDRAQETQYF	TGCAGCGTTGCCCGGGACAGGGCTCAAGAGACCCAGTACTTC
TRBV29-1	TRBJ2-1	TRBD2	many	CSVRAGWDEQFF	TGCAGCGTGAGAGCGGGATGGGATGAGCAGTTCTTC
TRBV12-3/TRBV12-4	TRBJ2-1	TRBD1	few	CASSRGQGTYNEQFF	TGTGCCAGCAGCCGCGGACAGGGGACCTACAATGAGCAGTTCTTC
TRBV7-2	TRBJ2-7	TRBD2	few	CASSISGRAPYEQYF	TGTGCCAGCAGCATTAGCGGGAGGGCCCCCTACGAGCAGTACTTC
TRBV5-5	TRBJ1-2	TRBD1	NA	CASRLGQGQGGYTF	TGTGCCAGCAGATTGGGACAGGGGCAAGGCGGCTACACCTTC
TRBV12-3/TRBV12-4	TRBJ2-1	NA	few	CASSFWPGPPEQFF	TGTGCCAGCAGTTTTTGGCCAGGCCCGCCTGAGCAGTTCTTC
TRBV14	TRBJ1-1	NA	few	CASSQGRLRSLNTEAFF	TGTGCCAGCAGCCAGGGGCGGTTGCGGTCCCTGAACACTGAAGCTTTCTTT
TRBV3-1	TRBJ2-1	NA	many	CASTNFDEQFF	TGTGCCAGCACCAATTTCGATGAGCAGTTCTTC
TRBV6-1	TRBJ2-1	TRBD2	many	CASRWGRASGSTEQFF	TGTGCCAGCAGGTGGGGTCGGGCTAGCGGGAGTACTGAGCAGTTCTTC
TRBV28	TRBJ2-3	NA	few	CASSFYRVTDTQYF	TGTGCCAGCAGTTTTTATAGGGTCACAGATACGCAGTATTTT
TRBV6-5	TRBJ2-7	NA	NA	CASSYRLGSSYEQYF	TGTGCCAGCAGTTACAGACTGGGGAGCTCCTACGAGCAGTACTTC
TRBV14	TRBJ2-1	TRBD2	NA	CASSQVASGYNEQFF	TGTGCCAGCAGCCAAGTTGCTAGCGGATACAATGAGCAGTTCTTC
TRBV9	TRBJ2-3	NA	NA	CASSERWRSSTDTQYF	TGTGCCAGCAGCGAGAGGTGGCGGTCTAGCACAGATACGCAGTATTTT
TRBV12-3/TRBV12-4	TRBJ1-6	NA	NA	CASSFGEVRSPLHF	TGTGCCAGCAGTTTTGGGGAGGTGCGTTCACCCCTCCACTTT
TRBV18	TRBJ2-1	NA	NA	CASSPSRDLNEQFF	TGTGCCAGCTCACCGTCCCGGGACCTTAATGAGCAGTTCTTC
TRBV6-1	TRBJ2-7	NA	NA	CASSRSRGTYEQYF	TGTGCCAGCAGCCGATCGAGGGGAACCTACGAGCAGTACTTC
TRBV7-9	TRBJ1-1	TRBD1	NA	CASSWDRGEAFF	TGTGCCAGCAGCTGGGACAGAGGTGAAGCTTTCTTT
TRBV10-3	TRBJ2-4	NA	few	CAIRTPGLAKNIQYF	TGTGCCATCAGAACCCCGGGACTAGCCAAAAACATTCAGTACTTC
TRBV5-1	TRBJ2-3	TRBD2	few	CASSLRLAASTDTQYF	TGCGCCAGCAGCTTAAGACTAGCGGCTAGCACAGATACGCAGTATTTT
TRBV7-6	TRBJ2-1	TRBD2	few	CASSPHTGGGYNEQFF	TGTGCCAGCAGCCCGCATACGGGGGGAGGCTACAATGAGCAGTTCTTC
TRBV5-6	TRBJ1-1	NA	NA	CASSLFGNTEAFF	TGTGCCAGCAGCTTGTTTGGGAACACTGAAGCTTTCTTT
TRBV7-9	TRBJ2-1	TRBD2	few	CASSPRTSGALYNEQFF	TGTGCCAGCAGCCCCCGGACTAGCGGGGCCTTATACAATGAGCAGTTCTTC
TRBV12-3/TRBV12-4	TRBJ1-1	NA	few	CASSPSRKAFF	TGTGCCAGCAGCCCTAGTAGGAAAGCTTTCTTT
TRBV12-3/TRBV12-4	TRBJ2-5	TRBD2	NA	CASSRPGRAWQTQYF	TGTGCCAGCAGCCGCCCGGGGAGGGCCTGGCAGACCCAGTACTTC
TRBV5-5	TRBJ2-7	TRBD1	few	CASSLEGQRAYEQYF	TGTGCCAGCAGCTTGGAGGGACAGAGAGCCTACGAGCAGTACTTC
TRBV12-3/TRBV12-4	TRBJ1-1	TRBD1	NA	CASNRQGRSEAFF	TGTGCCAGCAATAGACAGGGACGGTCTGAAGCTTTCTTT
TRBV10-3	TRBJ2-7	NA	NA	CAISDSRYEQYF	TGTGCCATCAGCGATTCTAGATACGAGCAGTACTTC
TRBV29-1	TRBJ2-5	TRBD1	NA	CSSTDRALGETQYF	TGCAGCTCAACCGACAGGGCCCTAGGGGAGACCCAGTACTTC
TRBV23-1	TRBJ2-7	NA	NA	CASSQLESWVKLPYEQYF	TGCGCCAGCAGTCAATTGGAGTCTTGGGTAAAGCTCCCCTACGAGCAGTACTTC
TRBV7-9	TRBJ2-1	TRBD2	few	CASSLSRTSVNNEQFF	TGTGCCAGCAGTCTATCCAGGACTAGCGTCAACAATGAGCAGTTCTTC
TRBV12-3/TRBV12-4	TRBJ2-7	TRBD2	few	CASSSLAGAFYEQYF	TGTGCCAGCAGCTCTCTAGCGGGAGCTTTCTACGAGCAGTACTTC
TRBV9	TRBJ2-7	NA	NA	CASSATPRDISYEQYF	TGTGCCAGCAGTGCCACCCCCCGGGACATTTCCTACGAGCAGTACTTC
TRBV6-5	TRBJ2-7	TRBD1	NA	CASSYGLWDRETYF	TGTGCCAGCAGTTACGGGTTGTGGGACAGGGAAACGTACTTC
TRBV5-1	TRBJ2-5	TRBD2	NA	CASSFLAGTKETQYF	TGCGCCAGCAGCTTCTTAGCGGGCACGAAAGAGACCCAGTACTTC